A single T cell receptor beta chain is shown here with its context. The source of the sample is a study of shared clonotypes between healthy human individuals. Background on the study: CD4 naive cells filled three plates per donor, CD4 memory three, CD8 naive two and CD8 memory one.

Profiled with immunoSEQ multiplex PCR; TCRdb holds only in-frame clones, not every one. The data contain about 1.1 million clones, about 72% of them singletons. Germline CDR1 reads KGHSH; CDR2 reads LQKENI. CDR3 length: 15 residues. The V end was cut by 2 bases, the J end by 4 bases, with 9 bases between. The sequence derives from a young man in good health. Some clones in this sample may be carry-over from other donors' samples. The sample taken for sequencing was memory CD4+ T cells from PBMCs. The subset denotes: CD45RA-negative fraction. The chain carries TRBV18 and TRBJ2-6; D uncertain. CDR3 in amino acids: CASSPVASGANVLTF. The CDR3 region has the DNA TGTGCCAGCTCACCAGTAGCTTCCGGGGCCAACGTCCTGACTTTC.